These 10 T cell receptor beta chains were sequenced from one sample in a study of T cells after yellow fever vaccination. TCRdb re-analysed the 5' RACE reads in MiXCR, keeping a single row per CDR3 protein. The table includes around 320,000 distinct CDR3 sequences, over 8.5% detected once. Material: CD4+ T cells sorted from PBMCs, obtained 45 days after the yellow fever booster vaccination. These receptors all stem from a man aged 18-30 years who received the YFV17D yellow fever vaccine.

In its sample, this clonotype was seen a few times. The V and J genes are TRBV4-3 and TRBJ2-2; TRBD2 agrees at 9 bases. Unmatched junction bases numbered 9, after V lost 3 bases and J lost 4 bases. Germline CDR1 reads LGHNA; CDR2 reads YSLEER. The CDR3 has 17 amino acids. This CDR3 is CASSQLPGLASTGELFF. CDR3 sequence (DNA): TGCGCCAGCAGCCAGTTACCGGGACTAGCTAGCACCGGGGAGCTGTTTTTT.

The CDR3 loop reads CASSGGDNPTYGYTF. The CDR3 coding sequence is TGTGCCAGCTCAGGGGGGGACAACCCGACGTATGGCTACACCTTC. This chain links TRBV18 with TRBJ1-2; perhaps TRBD1 as D (6 bases). Germline V CDR1 and CDR2: KGHSH, LQKENI. The CDR3 loop spans 15 amino acids. V lost 5 bases and J 5 bases, leaving 18 bases between the germline ends.

This clonotype was seen a few times. This chain connects TRBV11-2 to TRBJ2-2; no firm D call. Germline CDR1 reads SGHAT; CDR2 reads FQNNGV. The V gene lost 5 bases and the J gene lost 4 bases, with 17 bases spanning the gap. The CDR3 totals 16 residues. CDR3 loop: CASSRLSGRFTGELFF. The CDR3 region has the DNA TGTGCCAGCAGCCGCCTGTCGGGCAGATTCACCGGGGAGCTGTTTTTT.

This clonotype was seen a handful of times. The chain joins TRBV7-2 to TRBJ2-3, with TRBD2 as a possible D gene (6 bases). V was pared by 7 bases and J by 4 bases, with 15 bases between. The CDR3 consists of 14 residues. Germline CDR1 is SGHTA and CDR2 is FQGNSA. CDR3 nucleotides: TGTGCCAGCAACCAGGGACTCTCCCCAGATACGCAGTATTTT. Protein product: CASNQGLSPDTQYF.

This clonotype appeared a few times. The CDR3 is CASSFPRLDEQFF. In DNA, the CDR3 is TGTGCCAGTAGTTTTCCCAGGTTAGATGAGCAGTTCTTC. The V call is TRBV19, the J call TRBJ2-1; D gene ambiguous. The V end was cut by 5 bases, the J end by 8 bases, with 13 bases between. Per the germline V gene, CDR1 is LNHDA and CDR2 is SQIVND (reference sequence). The CDR3 extends over 13 amino acids.

This clonotype came up once. In DNA, the CDR3 is TGCGCCAGCAGCTTGGGTGGGACCGAAAATGAAAAACTGTTTTTT. It yields the protein CASSLGGTENEKLFF. The V call is TRBV5-1, the J call TRBJ1-4, with D tentatively TRBD1 (5 bases). V was shortened by 0 bases and J by 5 bases, with 11 bases between the two germline ends. The CDR3 has 15 amino acids. Germline V gene lookup returns CDR1 SGHRS and CDR2 YFSETQ.

This chain joins TRBV6-2 or TRBV6-3 and TRBJ2-3; D gene unclear. Trimming removed 4 bases at V and 2 bases at J, with 13 bases between. Germline CDR1 is MNHEY and CDR2 is SVGEGT. CDR3 length equals 15 residues. In DNA form, the CDR3 reads TGTGCCAGCAGTTCTCCCGTGCCTTACACAGATACGCAGTATTTT. Protein product: CASSSPVPYTDTQYF.

This clonotype occurred a few times. DNA for the CDR3: TGTGCCATCAGCGACAGGGGGCGAGGGAACACTGAAGCTTTCTTT. It encodes CAISDRGRGNTEAFF. The chain carries TRBV10-3 and TRBJ1-1; 10 bases are shared with TRBD1. The junction had 5 bases not matched to a gene; V was cut back by 6 bases and J by 1 base. CDR3 length: 15 residues. Germline CDR1 ENHRY, CDR2 SYGVKD.

In its sample, this clonotype was seen many times. The CDR3 coding sequence is TGCAGTGCTAGAAATTTGGAGAATGAGCAGTTCTTC. As protein: CSARNLENEQFF. J is TRBJ2-1 and V is TRBV20-1; D remains ambiguous. CDR3 size: 12 residues. CDR1 is DFQATT, CDR2 SNEGSKA, per germline (reference sequence). With 2 bases removed from V and 7 bases from J, the gap between germline ends came to 9 bases.

This clonotype has a handful of counts. CDR3 coding DNA: TGTGCCAGTTGTCCGGGGATAGCCAAAAACATTCAGTACTTC. It is translated as CASCPGIAKNIQYF. The genes are TRBV5-6 and TRBJ2-4; D may be TRBD2 (5 bases). V was trimmed by 8 bases and J by 0 bases, leaving 12 bases between them. The CDR3 is made up of 14 amino acids. Looked up from germline, CDR1 is SGHDT and CDR2 is YYEEEE.